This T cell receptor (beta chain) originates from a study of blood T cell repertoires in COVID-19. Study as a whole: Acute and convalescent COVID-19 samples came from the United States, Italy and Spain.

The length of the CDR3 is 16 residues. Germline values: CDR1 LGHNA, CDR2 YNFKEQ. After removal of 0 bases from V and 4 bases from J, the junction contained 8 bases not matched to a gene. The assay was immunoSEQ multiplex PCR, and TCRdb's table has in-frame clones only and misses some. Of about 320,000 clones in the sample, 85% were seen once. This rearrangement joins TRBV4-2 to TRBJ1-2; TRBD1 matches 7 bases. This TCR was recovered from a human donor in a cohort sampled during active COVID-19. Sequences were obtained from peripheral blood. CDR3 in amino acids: CASSQELAGTVYGYTF. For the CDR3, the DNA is TGTGCCAGCAGCCAAGAATTAGCCGGGACAGTCTATGGCTACACCTTC.